The 32 T cell receptor beta chains listed next were all sequenced from one sample in a study of CD8+ T cells in alopecia areata (dated by TCRdb to the late 2010s). To prepare the library, the immunoSEQ multiplex PCR assay was applied. RNA was extracted from all samples and reverse transcribed into cDNA as template for TCR sequencing. The immuneACCESS repertoire file appears here via TCRdb, limited to in-frame rearrangements. These files lack a portion of the clones; in checked studies, under half of the deficit traces to unresolved V genes, and the cause of the others is not known. The table for this sample lists about 20,000 clones; roughly 60% of them were counted only once. Roughly 4.8% of the sample lies in the top ten. In about five patients from the biomarker study, CD4+ cells were sorted further to obtain CD25+CD127- cells. Sequenced sample: CD4+ Tregs sorted from blood. The receptors stem from a human donor with alopecia areata.

This chain uses TRBV7-2 with TRBJ2-2, with 12 bases fitting TRBD2. Per germline, CDR1 SGHTA and CDR2 FQGNSA. J was trimmed by 7 bases and V by 4 bases; bases with no gene match: 1. The CDR3 totals 14 residues. The CDR3 loop is CASSSSGRGGELFF. Here the CDR3 DNA reads TGTGCCAGCAGCTCTAGCGGGAGGGGCGGGGAGCTGTTTTTT.

This chain connects TRBV5-6 to TRBJ1-6, with TRBD1 matching over 7 bases. V lost 4 bases to trimming and J lost 7 bases; unmatched junction nucleotides: 17. The CDR3 consists of 18 residues. Germline CDR1 SGHDT, CDR2 YYEEEE. The CDR3 here is CASSRDLTGTWLNSPLHF. In DNA form, the CDR3 reads TGTGCCAGCAGCCGAGACCTGACAGGGACGTGGTTAAATTCACCCCTCCACTTT. Using reference TRBV5-6 and TRBJ1-6 for the parts outside the CDR3, the full variable domain is DAGVTQSPTHLIKTRGQQVTLRCSPKSGHDTVSWYQQALGQGPQFIFQYYEEEERQRGNFPDRFSGHQFPNYSSELNVNALLLGDSALYLCASSRDLTGTWLNSPLHFGNGTRLTVT.

This rearrangement joins TRBV5-1 to TRBJ2-7; 7 bases are a match to TRBD2. The V gene's germline CDR1 is SGHRS and CDR2 YFSETQ. The J segment lost 3 bases and the V segment lost 3 bases, leaving 6 bases of the junction unmatched. This CDR3 contains 14 residues. The CDR3 DNA reads as TGCGCCAGCAGCTGGTCTAGCGGAATCTACGAGCAGTACTTC. As protein: CASSWSSGIYEQYF.

This rearrangement joins TRBV27 to TRBJ1-2, with a possible D match to TRBD1 (5 bases). The V and J ends lost 3 bases and 8 bases respectively, with 13 bases between them. CDR1 and CDR2 from the germline V gene are MNHEY and SMNVEV (reference sequence). The CDR3 has 13 residues. Here the CDR3 reads CASSFEGFGGYTF. For the CDR3, the DNA is TGTGCCAGCAGTTTTGAGGGGTTTGGAGGCTACACCTTC.

This chain uses TRBV7-8 with TRBJ2-3; the D is unclear. The CDR3 runs 13 residues. V lost 5 bases to trimming and J lost 5 bases, with 11 bases between them. Germline assignment: CDR1 SGHVS and CDR2 FQNEAQ. For the CDR3, the DNA is TGTGCCAGCAGCCTGATTATTGGAGATACGCAGTATTTT. It codes for CASSLIIGDTQYF.

The gene calls are TRBV2 and TRBJ2-7; possible D gene TRBD1, 6 bases. Germline V gives CDR1 SNHLY, CDR2 FYNNEI. Deletions cut 5 bases from V and 4 bases from J, with 15 bases between. The CDR3 is 14 residues long. The CDR3 bases are TGTGCCAGCAGTTTTCAGGGGAAAGGGTACGAGCAGTACTTC. It specifies CASSFQGKGYEQYF. The entire variable domain, with the rest obtained from reference TRBV2 and TRBJ2-7, is as follows: EPEVTQTPSHQVTQMGQEVILRCVPISNHLYFYWYRQILGQKVEFLVSFYNNEISEKSEIFDDQFSVERPDGSNFTLKIRSTKLEDSAMYFCASSFQGKGYEQYFGPGTRLTVT.

The chain has TRBV10-2 and TRBJ1-6, with 10 bases matching TRBD1. Germline trimming cut 11 bases from V and 2 bases from J; bases unmatched to any gene: 3. The CDR3 is 14 residues long. Germline V gene lookup returns CDR1 WSHSY and CDR2 SAAADI. The CDR3 loop is CASTGGPYNSPLHF. The CDR3 bases are TGCGCCTCGACAGGGGGCCCCTATAATTCACCCCTCCACTTT.

This chain connects TRBV5-1 to TRBJ2-4; D perhaps matches TRBD1 (5 bases). Germline CDR1 is SGHRS and CDR2 is YFSETQ. CDR3 length: 17 residues. V was clipped by 2 bases and J by 0 bases, with 15 bases between them. CDR3 residues: CASSFGPRQRAKNIQYF. In nucleotides, the CDR3 is TGCGCCAGCAGCTTTGGGCCCCGACAGCGAGCCAAAAACATTCAGTACTTC.

As concerns this clone: A junction end diverges from the germline sequence, so it may reflect a read error. The chain has TRBV30 and TRBJ2-2, with D possibly TRBD1 on 6 matching bases. Germline assignment: CDR1 GTSNPN and CDR2 SVGIG (reference sequence). The CDR3 loop spans 14 amino acids. The CDR3 DNA reads TGTGCCTGGAGAACCACAGGGAACACCGGGAAGCTGTTTTTT. As protein: CAWRTTGNTGKLFF. Full variable domain (outside the CDR3, taken from reference TRBV30 and TRBJ2-2): SQTIHQWPATLVQPVGSPLSLECTVEGTSNPNLYWYRQAAGRGLQLLFYSVGIGQISSEVPQNLSASRPQDRQFILSSKKLLLSDSGFYLCAWRTTGNTGKLFFGEGSRLTVL.

This clone was counted between two and nine times. The V and J genes are TRBV5-1 and TRBJ2-3; the D gene could be TRBD1 or TRBD2 (5 bases each). The CDR3 sequence is 14 residues long. CDR1 SGHRS and CDR2 YFSETQ come from the germline V gene. Trimming removed 4 bases from V and 6 bases from J, with 15 bases in between. CDR3 DNA: TGCGCCAGCAGCCCCGGGACCCCCTCGGATACGCAGTATTTT. Translating gives CASSPGTPSDTQYF.

The rearrangement links TRBV10-1 to TRBJ2-7; D possibly matches TRBD1 or TRBD2 (5 bases each). The CDR3 covers 16 residues. The ends were cut back, 1 base at V and 1 base at J, with 14 bases in the middle. CDR1 WNHNN and CDR2 SYGVQD come from the germline V gene (reference sequence). CDR3 region: CASSELKVGGSYEQYF. CDR3 DNA: TGCGCCAGCAGTGAGTTAAAGGTTGGGGGATCCTACGAGCAGTACTTC.

The chain employs TRBV5-6 and TRBJ2-3; D is unresolved. CDR3 length equals 15 residues. The V end was cut by 5 bases, the J end by 3 bases, with 16 bases between. Germline V gives CDR1 SGHDT, CDR2 YYEEEE. The CDR3 DNA follows: TGTGCCAGCAGGCAGACAACCCGCACAACAGATACGCAGTATTTT. Its protein is CASRQTTRTTDTQYF.

The rearrangement joins TRBV28 to TRBJ2-3, with D perhaps TRBD1 (5 bases). Trimming took off 8 bases at V and 1 base at J, with 13 bases between the two ends. The CDR3 is made up of 14 amino acids. From germline, CDR1 is MDHEN and CDR2 SYDVKM. The CDR3 nucleotides read TGTGCCAGCGTCCCCCAGGGCGGCACAGATACGCAGTATTTT. As protein: CASVPQGGTDTQYF.

This chain links TRBV2 with TRBJ2-5, with 7 bases lining up with TRBD2. In germline, CDR1 is SNHLY, CDR2 FYNNEI. This CDR3 spans 15 amino acids. Trimming cost V 5 bases and J 5 bases; bases outside gene matches: 11. The CDR3 spells CASSRGSLSEETQYF. In DNA form, the CDR3 reads TGTGCCAGCAGTCGCGGGAGTCTTTCGGAGGAGACCCAGTACTTC.

The chain joins TRBV2 to TRBJ2-3; D remains ambiguous. Germline assignment: CDR1 SNHLY and CDR2 FYNNEI. This CDR3 comprises 11 residues. V was trimmed by 5 bases and J by 4 bases, leaving 4 bases between them. The CDR3 bases are TGTGCCAGCAGTCCGTCAGATACGCAGTATTTT. This codes for CASSPSDTQYF.

V and J are TRBV19 and TRBJ2-1; 10 positions match TRBD1. Germline V lookup: CDR1 LNHDA, CDR2 SQIVND (reference sequence). The CDR3 has 16 amino acids. With 10 bases clipped from V and 1 base from J, the junction kept 10 bases outside the gene matches. In nucleotides, the CDR3 is TGTGCCACCGAACCCAGGGACAGGGGATCCTACAATGAGCAGTTCTTC. Residues: CATEPRDRGSYNEQFF.

The V call is TRBV2, the J call TRBJ2-1; 9 nucleotides line up with TRBD2. The V gene's germline CDR1 is SNHLY and CDR2 FYNNEI. CDR3 length: 15 residues. V lost 1 base to trimming and J lost 8 bases; unmatched junction nucleotides: 6. The CDR3 here is CASSEGLAGIDEQFF. The CDR3 DNA sequence: TGTGCCAGCAGTGAAGGCCTAGCGGGAATAGATGAGCAGTTCTTC.

V gene TRBV7-2 combines with J gene TRBJ2-3; 12 bases agree with TRBD2. The CDR3 is 17 residues long. Germline V gene sequence: CDR1 SGHTA, CDR2 FQGNSA. V gave up 1 base and J gave up 0 bases; unmatched junction bases: 2. CDR3 sequence reads: CASSLVGTSGSTDTQYF. The CDR3 region has the DNA TGTGCCAGCAGCTTAGTCGGGACTAGCGGGAGCACAGATACGCAGTATTTT.

V is TRBV2 and J is TRBJ2-5; tentatively, D is TRBD2 (6 bases). Germline CDR1 is SNHLY and CDR2 is FYNNEI. With 8 bases removed from V and 1 base from J, the gap between germline ends came to 14 bases. CDR3 length: 14 amino acids. CDR3 in amino acids: CASDIAALQETQYF. The DNA for the CDR3 is TGTGCCAGCGACATAGCGGCACTCCAAGAGACCCAGTACTTC.

The rearrangement links TRBV29-1 to TRBJ2-1, with TRBD1 matching 7 bases. The CDR3 consists of 14 residues. V shed 8 bases, J shed 0 bases, and the junction held 7 bases outside the gene matches. Germline CDR1 SQVTM, CDR2 ANQGSEA. The CDR3 sequence: CSYSGQPSYNEQFF. The CDR3 bases are TGCAGCTATTCGGGACAGCCCTCCTACAATGAGCAGTTCTTC.

The rearrangement uses TRBV5-1 and TRBJ2-7; 7 bases map to TRBD1. V shed 4 bases and J 3 bases; nucleotides not matched to a gene: 4. Germline V lookup: CDR1 SGHRS, CDR2 YFSETQ. The CDR3 totals 13 residues. CDR3 nucleotides: TGCGCCAGCAGCCCGGGACAGATCTACGAGCAGTACTTC. Amino acid sequence: CASSPGQIYEQYF.

The CDR3 is CASSQVDLGFSGNTIYF. The CDR3 coding sequence is TGCGCCAGCAGCCAAGTTGATCTGGGGTTCTCTGGAAACACCATATATTTT. V usage is TRBV4-1 and J usage is TRBJ1-3, with D unclear. Germline CDR1 is MGHRA and CDR2 is YSYEKL. V was shortened by 1 base and J by 0 bases, with 13 bases between the two germline ends. The CDR3 sequence is 17 residues long.

The V and J genes are TRBV10-3 and TRBJ2-5; D unclear. Germline V gives CDR1 ENHRY, CDR2 SYGVKD. Between the trimmed V and J ends, which lost 0 bases and 2 bases, there was a span of 7 bases. The CDR3 consists of 14 residues. DNA of the CDR3: TGTGCCATCAGTGAGTCGGAAATACAAGAGACCCAGTACTTC. This sequence encodes CAISESEIQETQYF.

The chain carries TRBV7-2 and TRBJ2-7; no reliable D call. The CDR3 contains 15 residues. Per the germline V gene, CDR1 is SGHTA and CDR2 is FQGNSA. V was shortened by 3 bases and J by 1 base, with 13 bases between the two germline ends. The CDR3 bases are TGTGCCAGCAGCTTGCGGACGGGCAATTCCTACGAGCAGTACTTC. It codes for CASSLRTGNSYEQYF.

This chain links TRBV14 with TRBJ2-7; 13 nucleotides line up with TRBD2. The CDR3 totals 17 residues. Trimming at V came to 1 base and at J to 4 bases, leaving 7 bases not matched to a gene. Germline assignment: CDR1 SGHDN and CDR2 FVKESK. CDR3 sequence reads: CASSQGTSGRARYEQYF. In nucleotides, the CDR3 is TGTGCCAGCAGCCAAGGAACTAGCGGGAGGGCCCGATACGAGCAGTACTTC.

The CDR3 here is CASSPAGGSNEQFF. The CDR3 bases are TGTGCCAGCTCACCAGCCGGAGGGAGCAATGAGCAGTTCTTC. The rearrangement links TRBV18 to TRBJ2-1; D might be TRBD2 (6 bases). This CDR3 region has 14 residues. Trimming left V 2 bases short and J 6 bases short, with 11 bases between. Germline assignment: CDR1 KGHSH and CDR2 LQKENI.

The V call is TRBV2, the J call TRBJ2-1; TRBD1 is a possible D gene (5 bases). V lost 9 bases and J 7 bases, leaving 16 bases between the germline ends. CDR3 length equals 13 residues. CDR1 and CDR2 from the germline V gene are SNHLY and FYNNEI. The chain's CDR3 is CASTQGITNEQFF. CDR3 DNA sequence: TGTGCCAGTACTCAGGGTATAACGAATGAGCAGTTCTTC.

The chain joins TRBV7-2 to TRBJ1-1; no clear D. The CDR3 has 12 amino acids. V shed 1 base and J shed 6 bases, with 6 bases lying between them. Germline CDR1 reads SGHTA; CDR2 reads FQGNSA. CDR3 loop: CASSLVLPEAFF. CDR3 bases: TGTGCCAGCAGCTTAGTTCTACCTGAAGCTTTCTTT.

This chain joins TRBV19 and TRBJ2-3; 13 nucleotides align to TRBD2. V trimming: 1 base; J trimming: 0 bases; junction bases outside the gene matches: 7. Germline V gives CDR1 LNHDA, CDR2 SQIVND (reference sequence). The CDR3 spans 19 residues. The CDR3 DNA reads TGTGCCAGTAGTATAGGACTAGCGGGAGGCCCAACTAGCACAGATACGCAGTATTTT. It specifies CASSIGLAGGPTSTDTQYF. Supplemented by reference TRBV19 and TRBJ2-3, the full variable domain reads DGGITQSPKYLFRKEGQNVTLSCEQNLNHDAMYWYRQDPGQGLRLIYYSQIVNDFQKGDIAEGYSVSREKKESFPLTVTSAQKNPTAFYLCASSIGLAGGPTSTDTQYFGPGTRLTVL.

J is TRBJ1-1 and V is TRBV29-1; D not certain. CDR3 size: 14 residues. The V end was cut by 4 bases, the J end by 0 bases, with 12 bases between. Germline V gives CDR1 SQVTM, CDR2 ANQGSEA. This CDR3 is CSVVVEHLNTEAFF. CDR3 nucleotides: TGCAGCGTTGTAGTGGAGCACTTGAACACTGAAGCTTTCTTT.

The chain employs TRBV5-1 and TRBJ2-5; no firm D call. V was clipped by 5 bases and J by 5 bases, with 10 bases between them. Germline loops: CDR1 SGHRS, CDR2 YFSETQ. This CDR3 is 12 amino acids long. The CDR3 sequence is CASSPSLETQYF. The CDR3 DNA reads TGCGCCAGCAGTCCTAGTCTGGAGACCCAGTACTTC.

The chain joins TRBV29-1 to TRBJ2-2, with 10 bases aligning to TRBD1. In germline, CDR1 is SQVTM, CDR2 ANQGSEA. The CDR3 sequence is 13 residues long. The CDR3 is CTFRDRGTGELFF. CDR3 in DNA: TGCACGTTCCGGGACAGGGGCACCGGGGAGCTGTTTTTT.